This T cell receptor (beta chain) originates from a study of graft-versus-host responses after intestinal transplantation. Study results and limitations: Researchers found peak circulating GvH clone levels linked to early post-transplant HvG declines. Those patients showing graft-donor T cell macrochimerism displayed high graft-versus-host to host-versus-graft clonal ratios in allografts. Recipient marrow showed GvH clones, some seen first in ileum or blood.

Trimming shortened V by 8 bases and J by 7 bases, and 6 bases separated the two germline ends. Germline lookup yields CDR1 SNHLY and CDR2 FYNNEI. CDR3 length equals 11 residues. Generated by immunoSEQ multiplex PCR, the TCRdb table keeps only in-frame clones and is missing some. The profile shows more than 95,000 clones, about 90% of them singletons. A remark on this clone: What it recognizes is unknown.

This sample comprised unstimulated CD4+ T cells sorted from spleen or lymph node cells, obtained before intestinal transplant. The chain links TRBV2 to TRBJ1-6; D remains unclear. The clonotype was recovered from a human donor who received an intestinal transplant. CDR3 DNA: TGTGCCAGCGGCGTAAATTCACCCCTCCACTTT. Amino acids: CASGVNSPLHF.